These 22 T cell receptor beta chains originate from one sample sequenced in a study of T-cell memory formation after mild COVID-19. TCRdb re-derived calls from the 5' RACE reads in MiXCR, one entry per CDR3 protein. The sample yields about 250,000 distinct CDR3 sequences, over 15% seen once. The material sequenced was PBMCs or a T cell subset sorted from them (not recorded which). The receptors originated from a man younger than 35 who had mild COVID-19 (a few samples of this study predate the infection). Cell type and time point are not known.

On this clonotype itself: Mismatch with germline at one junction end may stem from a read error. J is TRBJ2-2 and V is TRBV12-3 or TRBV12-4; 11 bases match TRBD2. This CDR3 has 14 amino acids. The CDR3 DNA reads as TGTGCCATGGGACTAGCGGTGAACCCCGGGGAGCTGTTTTTT. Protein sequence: CAMGLAVNPGELFF.

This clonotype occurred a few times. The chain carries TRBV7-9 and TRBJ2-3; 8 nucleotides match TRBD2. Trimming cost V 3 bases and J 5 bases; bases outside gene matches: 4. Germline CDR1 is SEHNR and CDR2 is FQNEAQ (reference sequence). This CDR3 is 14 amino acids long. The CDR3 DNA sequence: TGTGCCAGCAGCTTGACGGGAGGGAAAGATACGCAGTATTTT. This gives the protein CASSLTGGKDTQYF.

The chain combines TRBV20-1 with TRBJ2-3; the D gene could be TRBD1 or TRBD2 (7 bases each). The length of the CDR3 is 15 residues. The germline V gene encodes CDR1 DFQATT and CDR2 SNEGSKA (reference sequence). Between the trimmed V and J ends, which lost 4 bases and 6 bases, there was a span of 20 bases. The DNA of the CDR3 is TGCAGTGCTATGGGTTCCCCGCAGGGGGGGGATACGCAGTATTTT. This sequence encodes CSAMGSPQGGDTQYF.

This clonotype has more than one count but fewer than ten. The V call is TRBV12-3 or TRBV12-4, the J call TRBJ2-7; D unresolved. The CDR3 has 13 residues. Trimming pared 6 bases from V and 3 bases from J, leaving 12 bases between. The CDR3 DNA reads TGTGCCAGCAGCCACCCCTATCGCTACGAGCAGTACTTC. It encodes CASSHPYRYEQYF.

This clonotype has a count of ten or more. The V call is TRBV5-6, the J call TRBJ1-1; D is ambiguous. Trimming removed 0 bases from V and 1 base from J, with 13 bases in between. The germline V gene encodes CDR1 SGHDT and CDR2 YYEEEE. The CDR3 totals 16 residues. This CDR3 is CASSLGIQAGNTEAFF. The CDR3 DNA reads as TGTGCCAGCAGCTTGGGCATCCAGGCAGGGAACACTGAAGCTTTCTTT.

This CDR3 is CASSPDREGNGYTF. CDR3 coding DNA: TGTGCCAGCAGCCCAGACAGGGAGGGGAATGGCTACACCTTC. The V gene is TRBV7-9, the J gene TRBJ1-2; TRBD1 matches 7 bases. With V trimmed by 5 bases and J by 6 bases, 9 bases remained unmatched. Germline V gives CDR1 SEHNR, CDR2 FQNEAQ (reference sequence). CDR3 size: 14 residues.

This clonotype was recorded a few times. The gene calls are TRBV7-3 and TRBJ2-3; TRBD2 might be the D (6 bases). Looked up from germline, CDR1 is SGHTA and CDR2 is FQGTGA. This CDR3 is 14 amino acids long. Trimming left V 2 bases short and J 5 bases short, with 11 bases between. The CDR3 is CASSLGGSQDTQYF. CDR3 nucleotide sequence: TGTGCCAGCAGCTTAGGGGGGAGCCAAGATACGCAGTATTTT.

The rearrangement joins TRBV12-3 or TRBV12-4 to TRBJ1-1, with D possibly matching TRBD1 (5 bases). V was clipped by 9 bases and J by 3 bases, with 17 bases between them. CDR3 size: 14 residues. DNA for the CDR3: TGTGCCAGTCATGGTGGGGTCAGGGACACTGAAGCTTTCTTT. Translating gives CASHGGVRDTEAFF.

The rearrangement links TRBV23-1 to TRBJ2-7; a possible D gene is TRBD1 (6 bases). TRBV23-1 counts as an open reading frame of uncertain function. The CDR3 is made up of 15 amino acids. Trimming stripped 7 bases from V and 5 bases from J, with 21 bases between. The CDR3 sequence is CASTPRGRGRNEQYV. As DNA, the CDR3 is TGCGCCAGCACTCCTCGGGGCAGGGGCCGGAACGAGCAGTACGTC.

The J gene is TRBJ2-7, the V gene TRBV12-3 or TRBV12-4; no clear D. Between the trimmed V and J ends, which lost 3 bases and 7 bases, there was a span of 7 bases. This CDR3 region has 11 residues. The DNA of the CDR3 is TGTGCCAGCAGTTTGACCGGGGAGCAGTACGTC. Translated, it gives CASSLTGEQYV.

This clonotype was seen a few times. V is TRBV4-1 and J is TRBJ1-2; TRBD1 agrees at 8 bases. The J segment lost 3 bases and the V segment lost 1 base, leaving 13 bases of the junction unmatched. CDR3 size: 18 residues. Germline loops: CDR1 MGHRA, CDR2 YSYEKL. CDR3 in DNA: TGCGCCAGCAGCCAAGGAAAGGGACGACAGGGGAGGGACTATGGCTACACCTTC. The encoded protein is CASSQGKGRQGRDYGYTF.

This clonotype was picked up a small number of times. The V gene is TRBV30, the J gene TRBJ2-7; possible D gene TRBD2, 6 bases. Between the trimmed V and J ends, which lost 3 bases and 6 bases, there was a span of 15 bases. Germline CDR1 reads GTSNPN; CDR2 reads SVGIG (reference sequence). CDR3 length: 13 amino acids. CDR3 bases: TGTGCCTGGAGACGGGGGAATCCTGCCGAGCAGTACTTC. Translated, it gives CAWRRGNPAEQYF.

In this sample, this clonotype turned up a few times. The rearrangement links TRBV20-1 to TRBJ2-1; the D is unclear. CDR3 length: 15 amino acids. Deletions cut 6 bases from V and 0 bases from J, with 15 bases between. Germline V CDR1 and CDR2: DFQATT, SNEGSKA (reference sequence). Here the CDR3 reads CSAPMQASSYNEQFF. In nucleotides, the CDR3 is TGCAGTGCCCCAATGCAGGCGAGCTCCTACAATGAGCAGTTCTTC.

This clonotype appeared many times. CDR3 loop: CASSADVNYGYTF. CDR3 bases: TGCGCCAGCAGCGCGGACGTAAACTATGGCTACACCTTC. V gene TRBV5-1 combines with J gene TRBJ1-2; D gene uncertain. The CDR3 consists of 13 residues. Per the germline V gene, CDR1 is SGHRS and CDR2 is YFSETQ. Trimming shortened V by 4 bases and J by 2 bases, and 9 bases separated the two germline ends.

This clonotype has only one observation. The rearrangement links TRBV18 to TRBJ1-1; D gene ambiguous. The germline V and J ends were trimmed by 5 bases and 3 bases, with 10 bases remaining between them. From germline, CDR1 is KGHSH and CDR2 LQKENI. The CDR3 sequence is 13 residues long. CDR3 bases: TGTGCCAGCTCATCCCATGGGGACACTGAAGCTTTCTTT. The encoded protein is CASSSHGDTEAFF.

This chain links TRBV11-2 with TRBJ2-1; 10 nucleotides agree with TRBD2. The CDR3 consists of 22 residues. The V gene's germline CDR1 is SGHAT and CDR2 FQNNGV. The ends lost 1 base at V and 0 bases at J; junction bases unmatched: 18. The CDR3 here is CASSLVSRFWGLAQSSYNEQFF. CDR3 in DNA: TGTGCCAGCAGCTTAGTATCACGTTTTTGGGGACTAGCGCAAAGCTCCTACAATGAGCAGTTCTTC.

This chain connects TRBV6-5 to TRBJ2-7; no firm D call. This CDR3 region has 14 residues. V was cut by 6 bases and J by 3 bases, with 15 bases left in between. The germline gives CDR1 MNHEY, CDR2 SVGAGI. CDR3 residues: CASSSGRGFYEQYF. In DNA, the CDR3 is TGTGCCAGCAGCTCCGGCAGAGGATTCTACGAGCAGTACTTC.

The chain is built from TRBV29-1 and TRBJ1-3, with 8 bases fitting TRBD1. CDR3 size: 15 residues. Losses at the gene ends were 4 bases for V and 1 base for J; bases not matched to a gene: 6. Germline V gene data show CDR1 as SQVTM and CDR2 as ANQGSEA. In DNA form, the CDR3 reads TGCAGCGTTGCAGGGGGCGTTACTTCTGGAAACACCATATATTTT. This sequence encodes CSVAGGVTSGNTIYF.

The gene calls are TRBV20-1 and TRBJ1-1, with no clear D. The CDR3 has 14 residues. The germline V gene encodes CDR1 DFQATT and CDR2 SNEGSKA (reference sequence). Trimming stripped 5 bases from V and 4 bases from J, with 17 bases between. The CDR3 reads CSAPRRVGGTEAFF. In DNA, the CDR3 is TGCAGTGCTCCCCGGCGGGTGGGTGGCACTGAAGCTTTCTTT.

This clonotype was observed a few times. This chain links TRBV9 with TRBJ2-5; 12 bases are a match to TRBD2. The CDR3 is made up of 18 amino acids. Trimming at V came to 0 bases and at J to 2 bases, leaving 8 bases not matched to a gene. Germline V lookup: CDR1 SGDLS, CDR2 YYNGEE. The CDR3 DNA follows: TGTGCCAGCAGCGTAGCTCTAGCGGGGGGGCCGGAGCAAGAGACCCAGTACTTC. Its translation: CASSVALAGGPEQETQYF.

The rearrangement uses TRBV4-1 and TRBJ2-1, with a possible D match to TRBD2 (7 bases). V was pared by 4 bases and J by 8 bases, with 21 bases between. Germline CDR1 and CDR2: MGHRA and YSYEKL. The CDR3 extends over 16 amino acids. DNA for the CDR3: TGCGCCAGCAGCCGCCCCTCGACCGGGGGGCCGCATGAGCAGTTCTTC. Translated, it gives CASSRPSTGGPHEQFF.

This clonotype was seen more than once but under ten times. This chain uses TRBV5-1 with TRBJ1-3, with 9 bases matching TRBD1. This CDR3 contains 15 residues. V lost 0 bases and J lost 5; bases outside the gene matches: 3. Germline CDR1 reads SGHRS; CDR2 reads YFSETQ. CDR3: CASSLAGQGRNTIYF. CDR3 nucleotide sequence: TGCGCCAGCAGCTTGGCGGGACAGGGTAGAAACACCATATATTTT.